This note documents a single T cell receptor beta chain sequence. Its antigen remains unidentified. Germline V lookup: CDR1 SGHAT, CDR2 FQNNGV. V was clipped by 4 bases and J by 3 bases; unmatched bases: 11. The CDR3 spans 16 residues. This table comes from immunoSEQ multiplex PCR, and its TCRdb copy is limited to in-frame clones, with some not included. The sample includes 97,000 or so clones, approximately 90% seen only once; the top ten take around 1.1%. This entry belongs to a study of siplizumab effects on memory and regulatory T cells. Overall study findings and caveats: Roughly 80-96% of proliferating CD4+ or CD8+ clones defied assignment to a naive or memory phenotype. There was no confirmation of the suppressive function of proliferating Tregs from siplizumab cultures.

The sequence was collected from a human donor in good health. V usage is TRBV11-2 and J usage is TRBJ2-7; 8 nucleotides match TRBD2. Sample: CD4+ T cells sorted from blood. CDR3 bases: TGTGCCAGCAGCTCGATAAAGCGGGAGACGATCTACGAGCAGTACTTC. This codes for CASSSIKRETIYEQYF.